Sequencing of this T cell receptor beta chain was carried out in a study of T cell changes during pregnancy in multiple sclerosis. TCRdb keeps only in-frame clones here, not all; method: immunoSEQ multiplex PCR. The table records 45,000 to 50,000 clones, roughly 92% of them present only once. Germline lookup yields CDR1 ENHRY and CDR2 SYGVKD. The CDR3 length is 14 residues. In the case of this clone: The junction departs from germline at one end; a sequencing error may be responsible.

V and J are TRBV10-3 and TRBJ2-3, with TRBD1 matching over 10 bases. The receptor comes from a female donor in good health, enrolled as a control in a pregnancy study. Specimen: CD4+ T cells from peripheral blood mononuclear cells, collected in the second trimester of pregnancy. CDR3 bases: TGTGCCACCAGTGGGACAGGGGGCACAGATACGCAGTATTTT. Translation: CATSGTGGTDTQYF.